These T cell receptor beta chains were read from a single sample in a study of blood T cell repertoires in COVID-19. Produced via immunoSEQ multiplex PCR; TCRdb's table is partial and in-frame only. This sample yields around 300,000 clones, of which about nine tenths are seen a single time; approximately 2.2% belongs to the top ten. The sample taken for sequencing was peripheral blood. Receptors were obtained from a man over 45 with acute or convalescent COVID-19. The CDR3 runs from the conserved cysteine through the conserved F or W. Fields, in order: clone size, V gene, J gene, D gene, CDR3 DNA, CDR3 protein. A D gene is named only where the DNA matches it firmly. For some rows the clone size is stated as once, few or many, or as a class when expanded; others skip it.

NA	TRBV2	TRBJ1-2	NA	TGTGCCAGCAGCTTTCAGTATGGCTACACCTTC	CASSFQYGYTF
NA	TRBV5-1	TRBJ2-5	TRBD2	TGCGCCAGCAGCCCTGGGGGCAGCGGGGGACGACAAGAGACCCAGTACTTC	CASSPGGSGGRQETQYF
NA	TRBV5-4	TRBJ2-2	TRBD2	TGTGCCAGCAGCTTATCGAGCGGGGGGGCCCTCGGGGAGCTGTTTTTT	CASSLSSGGALGELFF
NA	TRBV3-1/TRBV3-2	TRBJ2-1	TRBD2	TGTGCCAGCAGCCATTCGGGACTACCCTACAATGAGCAGTTCTTC	CASSHSGLPYNEQFF
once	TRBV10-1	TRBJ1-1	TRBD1	TGCGCCAGCAGTGAGAATGACAGGGGAGACACTGAAGCTTTCTTT	CASSENDRGDTEAFF
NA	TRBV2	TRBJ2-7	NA	TGTGCCAGCATCCCAGGACAGCTATCCTACGAGCAGTACTTC	CASIPGQLSYEQYF
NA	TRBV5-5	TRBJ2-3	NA	TGTGCCAGCAGCTTGGCCTTTGGGCGCACAGATACGCAGTATTTT	CASSLAFGRTDTQYF
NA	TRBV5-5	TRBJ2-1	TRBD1	TGTGCCAGCAGCGAAACGACAGGGACCTACAATGAGCAGTTCTTC	CASSETTGTYNEQFF
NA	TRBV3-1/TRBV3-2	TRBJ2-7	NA	TGTGCCAGCAGCCAAGATCCGGGGACACTCGAGCAGTACTTC	CASSQDPGTLEQYF
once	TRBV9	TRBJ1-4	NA	TGTGCCAGCAGCCCTTCGGGGTCTGATGGAAAACTGTTTTTT	CASSPSGSDGKLFF
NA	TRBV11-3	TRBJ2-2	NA	TGTGCCAGCAGCCGTTTAGGGGAGCCCGGGGGCGGGGAGCTGTTTTTT	CASSRLGEPGGGELFF
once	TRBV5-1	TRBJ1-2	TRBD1	TGCGCCAGCAGCCCGATTACCCCACAGGGGGCTGGCTACACCTTC	CASSPITPQGAGYTF
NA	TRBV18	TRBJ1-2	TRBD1	TGTGCCAGCTCACCCACCGAACAGGGGTATGGCTACACCTTC	CASSPTEQGYGYTF
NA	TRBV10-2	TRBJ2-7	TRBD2	TGCGCCAGCAGTGAGTCGGTGGCGGGGACTAGGTTCTTC	CASSESVAGTRFF
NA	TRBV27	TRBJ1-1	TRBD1	TGTGCCAGCAGCTCGGGACAGATTAACACTGAGGCTTTCTTT	CASSSGQINTEAFF
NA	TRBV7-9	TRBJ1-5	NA	TGTGCCAGCAGCTTACTGGGGCCTGGCAATCAGCCCCAGCATTTT	CASSLLGPGNQPQHF
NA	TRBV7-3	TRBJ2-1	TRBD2	TGTGCCAGCAGCTTAACTATACTAGCGGGGGGGAATGAGCAGTTCTTC	CASSLTILAGGNEQFF
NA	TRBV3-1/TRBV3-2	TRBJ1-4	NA	TGTGCCAGCAGCCAGTACCAGGCGGAAAAACTGTTTTTT	CASSQYQAEKLFF
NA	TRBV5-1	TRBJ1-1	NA	TGCGCCAGCAGCTTGAGCAAGGACCTAGCCTTCATGAACACTGAAGCTTTCTTT	CASSLSKDLAFMNTEAFF
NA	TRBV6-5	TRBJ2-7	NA	TGTGCCACTGGCGAGGTCTTGCACGAGCAGTACTTC	CATGEVLHEQYF
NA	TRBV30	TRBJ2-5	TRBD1	TGTGCCTGGAGTAACCCCAGGGGGAGCCCGGAGTGGACCCAGTACTTC	CAWSNPRGSPEWTQYF
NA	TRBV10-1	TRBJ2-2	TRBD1	TGCGCCAGCAGTGGGGGACAGGGGGTGGCAAACACCGGGGAGCTGTTTTTT	CASSGGQGVANTGELFF
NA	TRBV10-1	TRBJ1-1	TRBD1	TGCGCCAGCAGGACAGGGGAGTTTCGGAACACTGAAGCTTTCTTT	CASRTGEFRNTEAFF